Following are 10 T cell receptor beta chains from one sample sequenced in a study of shared clonotypes between healthy human individuals. Generated by immunoSEQ multiplex PCR, the TCRdb table keeps only in-frame clones and is missing some. Of around 750,000 clones detected, less than 85% appear once; the ten largest clones hold roughly 1.7%. Sequencing was performed on memory CD4+ T cells sorted from blood. The subset was: CD45RA-negative fraction. The receptor set was obtained from a woman in her twenties or thirties in good health.

To note about this clone: A much larger clone lies a single base off, so this may be a read error. V usage is TRBV6-1 and J usage is TRBJ1-1; 7 nucleotides align to TRBD1. J gave up 3 bases and V 5 bases, and 3 bases lay outside the gene matches. Germline CDR1 reads MNHNS; CDR2 reads SASEGT. This CDR3 has 13 residues. The CDR3 region has the DNA TGTGCCAGCAGTCGGGACAGCTACACTGAAGCTTTCTTT. Amino acids: CASSRDSYTEAFF.

The CDR3 region is CASKAWQGVDNEQFF. CDR3 bases: TGTGCCAGTAAAGCCTGGCAGGGCGTGGACAATGAGCAGTTCTTC. This chain connects TRBV19 to TRBJ2-1; maybe TRBD1 (5 bases). Looked up from germline, CDR1 is LNHDA and CDR2 is SQIVND (reference sequence). The CDR3 has 15 amino acids. V was clipped by 7 bases and J by 5 bases, with 18 bases between them.

V gene TRBV9 combines with J gene TRBJ2-2; 12 bases map to TRBD2. V dropped 4 bases and J dropped 5; count of bases not matched to a gene: 9. The germline CDR1 and CDR2 sequences are SGDLS and YYNGEE. This CDR3 has 17 residues. CDR3 amino acids: CASSRSGTSGPTGELFF. The CDR3 DNA reads as TGTGCCAGCAGCAGATCCGGGACTAGCGGGCCAACCGGGGAGCTGTTTTTT.

The genes are TRBV5-4 and TRBJ1-2, with 10 positions matching TRBD1. This CDR3 has 14 amino acids. V shed 4 bases, J shed 6 bases, and the junction held 6 bases outside the gene matches. In germline, CDR1 is SGHNT, CDR2 YYREEE (reference sequence). The CDR3: CASSMTGTGDGYTF. The CDR3 coding sequence is TGTGCCAGCAGCATGACCGGGACAGGGGATGGCTACACCTTC.

This sequence joins TRBV29-1 and TRBJ2-1; D is ambiguous. This CDR3 has 9 amino acids. Per the germline V gene, CDR1 is SQVTM and CDR2 is ANQGSEA. With 4 bases removed from V and 10 bases from J, the gap between germline ends came to 5 bases. Here the CDR3 reads CSVAPEQFF. DNA of the CDR3: TGCAGCGTTGCCCCCGAGCAGTTCTTC.

The chain combines TRBV19 with TRBJ2-5; no clear D. Per the germline V gene, CDR1 is LNHDA and CDR2 is SQIVND (reference sequence). Trimming removed 4 bases from V and 2 bases from J, with 11 bases in between. This CDR3 region has 14 residues. This chain's CDR3 is CASSRVARQETQYF. The DNA of the CDR3 is TGTGCCAGTAGTAGGGTAGCCAGGCAAGAGACCCAGTACTTC.

V gene TRBV28 combines with J gene TRBJ2-4; D is unclear. Between the trimmed V and J ends, which lost 2 bases and 3 bases, there was a span of 17 bases. CDR1 is MDHEN and CDR2 is SYDVKM in the germline V gene. The CDR3 covers 17 residues. As DNA, the CDR3 is TGTGCCAGCAGTTTAGGAGTCACCCCATCTGGCAAAAACATTCAGTACTTC. Its translation is CASSLGVTPSGKNIQYF.

CDR3 DNA sequence: TGTGCCAGCAGCAACGCTACCGGGACTAGCGGGGGGGAGCAGTTCTTC. Amino acids: CASSNATGTSGGEQFF. V is TRBV21-1 and J is TRBJ2-1; TRBD2 was called by the table and not checked on the DNA. TRBV21-1 has pseudogene status. The CDR3 spans 16 residues.

The chain uses TRBV15 and TRBJ1-4; weak D call: TRBD1 (6 bases). Germline V CDR1 and CDR2: LNHNV, YYDKDF (reference sequence). CDR3 length: 15 residues. Between the trimmed V and J ends, which lost 4 bases and 3 bases, there was a span of 12 bases. CDR3 sequence (DNA): TGTGCCACCAGCATCCGGACAGCACCTAATGAAAAACTGTTTTTT. It yields the protein CATSIRTAPNEKLFF.

This clone was found once. This chain joins TRBV7-6 and TRBJ2-1; possibly TRBD2 for D (5 bases). Germline lookup yields CDR1 SGHVS and CDR2 FNYEAQ. The CDR3 covers 14 residues. V shed 2 bases and J shed 6 bases, with 11 bases lying between them. CDR3 residues: CASSLRGARNEQFF. DNA of the CDR3: TGTGCCAGCAGCTTACGGGGAGCTCGCAATGAGCAGTTCTTC.